This T cell receptor beta chain was found in a study of OX40 agonist ivuxolimab in advanced cancers. The wider study: Ivuxolimab, which is an agonistic anti-OX40 (CD134) antibody, was administered to the patients. Dose-escalation patients suffered from hepatocellular carcinoma, melanoma, renal cell or head and neck cancer.

General study findings and limits: Among expanded peripheral T cells, antigen specificity went undetermined.

About this clone itself: Antigen specificity is unknown.

Repertoires were generated with immunoSEQ multiplex PCR, while TCRdb's copy carries only in-frame clones and drops some. The sample contains about 58,000 clones, about 81% of which appear only once. Patients who had autoimmune disease history or got systemic immunosuppression were left out. Source: CD4+ or CD8+ T cells sorted from blood, taken in a trial of the OX40 agonist ivuxolimab. The TCR was taken from an adult with an advanced solid tumor such as melanoma, head and neck, liver or kidney cancer.

CDR3 nucleotides: TGTGCCAGCAGCTACGACGGTGATCAGCCCCAGCATTTT. This gives the protein CASSYDGDQPQHF. The chain joins TRBV5-5 to TRBJ1-5, with no clear D. There are 13 residues in the CDR3. CDR1 SGHKS and CDR2 YYEKEE come from the germline V gene (reference sequence). Trimming removed 3 bases at V and 5 bases at J, with 9 bases between.